This T cell receptor beta chain stems from a study of cytomegalovirus exposure and HLA in healthy donors. Study as a whole: About 85 million unique TCRs from HLA-typed donors were held in an early release of data.

This CDR3 comprises 15 residues. After removal of 1 base from V and 6 bases from J, the junction contained 6 bases not matched to a gene. Germline CDR1 SGHNT, CDR2 YENEEA. Amplification used 60 Vbeta primers and 13 Jbeta primers. Clones were read by immunoSEQ multiplex PCR, and TCRdb kept only the in-frame ones, dropping some. The sample lists tens of thousands of clones; more than 70% were seen once. As concerns this clone: The antigen is undetermined.

General study results and limits: Highly shared variants forming one cluster were likely a sequencing artifact.

Specimen: PBMCs. The chain uses TRBV11-3 and TRBJ1-1; 9 bases match TRBD1. This receptor was identified in a woman younger than 45 in good health and CMV-seropositive. The DNA of the CDR3 is TGTGCCAGCAGCTTAGGCACAGGGGGCTTCCCTGAAGCTTTCTTT. Translating gives CASSLGTGGFPEAFF.